The 15 T cell receptor beta chains given below trace back to one sample, sequenced in a study of molecular identifiers for immune sequencing clone quantification. TCRdb processed the PCR reads anew with MiXCR; each CDR3 protein has one entry. The data show a few hundred thousand distinct CDR3 sequences, about 21% seen once. The sample taken for sequencing was naive CD8+ T cells from blood, with Jurkat cell RNA spiked in. Subset described: FACS-sorted CD8+CD4-CCR7+CD45RA+ naive T cells. The source is a human donor in good health. Some libraries in this study had Jurkat cell RNA spiked in.

In this sample, this clonotype turned up a few times. This chain uses TRBV18 with TRBJ1-1; 7 bases are a match to TRBD1. This CDR3 spans 15 amino acids. Germline V lookup: CDR1 KGHSH, CDR2 LQKENI. V shed 4 bases and J 5 bases; nucleotides not matched to a gene: 10. This CDR3 reads CASSRGTDKGTEAFF. CDR3 bases: TGTGCCAGCTCACGGGGGACAGATAAGGGGACTGAAGCTTTCTTT.

Only one count was recorded for this clonotype. A single base separates this from a much larger clone, so it may be a read error. The chain couples TRBV7-9 to TRBJ2-7, with D possibly TRBD2 on 6 matching bases. The CDR3 contains 13 residues. Germline loops: CDR1 SEHNR, CDR2 FQNEAQ (reference sequence). Here the CDR3 reads CAGSPIGGVEQYF. CDR3 nucleotide sequence: TGTGCCGGCAGTCCAATAGGAGGGGTGGAGCAGTACTTC.

This clonotype has ten or more counts. CDR3 in DNA: TGTGCCAGCCAAAGAGGACCGGGCACTGAAGCTTTCTTT. Translated: CASQRGPGTEAFF. V gene TRBV12-3 or TRBV12-4 combines with J gene TRBJ1-1; no clear D. V lost 8 bases and J 4 bases, leaving 14 bases between the germline ends. The CDR3 contains 13 residues.

The rearrangement uses TRBV21-1 and TRBJ1-1; TRBD1, the table's D call, was not compared with the DNA. TRBV21-1 is noted as a pseudogene. CDR3 size: 19 residues. DNA for the CDR3: TGTGCCAGCAGCAAAGGGAGGCTGATAGGGGGGGCTGTGAACACTGAAGCTTTCTTT. Protein product: CASSKGRLIGGAVNTEAFF.

Notes on this clonotype: Germline and junction disagree at one end, which may indicate a read error. The rearrangement links TRBV7-9 to TRBJ2-2; D might be TRBD1 (6 bases). The germline CDR1 and CDR2 sequences are SEHNR and FQNEAQ (reference sequence). The CDR3 length is 15 residues. The CDR3 sequence: CASSIAQGYTGELFF. As DNA, the CDR3 is TGTGCCAGCAGCATAGCGCAGGGGTACACCGGGGAGCTGTTTTTT.

V usage is TRBV19 and J usage is TRBJ2-7; 8 bases are a match to TRBD1. With 5 bases clipped from V and 9 bases from J, the junction kept 18 bases outside the gene matches. CDR1 and CDR2 from the germline V gene are LNHDA and SQIVND (reference sequence). The CDR3 length is 16 residues. Written as DNA, the CDR3 is TGTGCCAGTAGTCCTATGATGGGACAGGTGGAACGGGGGCAGTACTTC. It yields the protein CASSPMMGQVERGQYF. The full variable domain, in which reference TRBV19 and TRBJ2-7 provide the parts outside the CDR3, is DGGITQSPKYLFRKEGQNVTLSCEQNLNHDAMYWYRQDPGQGLRLIYYSQIVNDFQKGDIAEGYSVSREKKESFPLTVTSAQKNPTAFYLCASSPMMGQVERGQYFGPGTRLTVT.

This clonotype has just a few counts. The chain employs TRBV11-3 and TRBJ2-1, with 12 bases identical to TRBD1. The CDR3 loop spans 16 amino acids. Germline V lookup: CDR1 SGHNT, CDR2 YENEEA. V lost 5 bases and J lost 7; bases outside the gene matches: 9. DNA for the CDR3: TGTGCCAGCAGCCACAACCGGGACAGGGGGCTGAATGAGCAGTTCTTC. It specifies CASSHNRDRGLNEQFF.

This clonotype was recorded at least ten times. This chain's CDR3 is CASSQDGSGPGELFF. Here the CDR3 DNA reads TGTGCCAGCAGCCAAGATGGCTCAGGGCCCGGGGAGCTGTTTTTT. The V and J genes are TRBV3-1 and TRBJ2-2; D is possibly TRBD1 (5 bases). The germline V gene has CDR1 LGHDT and CDR2 YNNKEL (reference sequence). The V and J ends lost 0 bases and 6 bases respectively, with 11 bases between them. This CDR3 region has 15 residues.

This clonotype has at least ten counts. The J gene is TRBJ2-4, the V gene TRBV4-1, with a tentative D call TRBD1 (6 bases). This CDR3 is built from 14 residues. V shed 3 bases and J shed 1 base, with 7 bases lying between them. CDR1 and CDR2 (germline): MGHRA, YSYEKL. CDR3 bases: TGCGCCAGCAGCCAGGGGGCCGCCAAAAACATTCAGTACTTC. Translation: CASSQGAAKNIQYF.

The V call is TRBV4-3, the J call TRBJ2-3, with no clear D. V gave up 4 bases and J gave up 8 bases, with 10 bases separating them. Germline CDR1 is LGHNA and CDR2 is YSLEER. The CDR3 covers 12 residues. Here the CDR3 DNA reads TGCGCCAGCAGCCCTTCATTCGGTACGCAGTATTTT. As protein: CASSPSFGTQYF.

To note about this clonotype: Just one base apart from a much larger clone, this may be a read error. The rearrangement links TRBV19 to TRBJ2-4, with D unclear. This CDR3 has 14 amino acids. In germline, CDR1 is LNHDA, CDR2 SQIVND (reference sequence). CDR3 in DNA: TGTGCCAGTAGCCCTACAGATTTCAAAAACATTCAGCACTTC. This sequence encodes CASSPTDFKNIQHF.

This clonotype was seen many times. The CDR3 protein is CASSYFTSGRGEQFF. The CDR3 DNA is TGTGCCAGCAGTTACTTTACTAGCGGGAGAGGTGAGCAGTTCTTC. The chain has TRBV6-2 or TRBV6-3 and TRBJ2-1, with 11 nucleotides matching TRBD2. From germline, CDR1 is MNHEY and CDR2 SVGEGT. CDR3 length equals 15 residues. The junction had 5 bases not matched to a gene; V was cut back by 1 base and J by 9 bases.

In this sample, this clonotype turned up a few times. The chain's CDR3 is CAIGEGTEAFF. CDR3 DNA sequence: TGTGCCATCGGGGAGGGAACTGAAGCTTTCTTT. V and J are TRBV10-3 and TRBJ1-1; D ambiguous. Germline V lookup: CDR1 ENHRY, CDR2 SYGVKD. V was shortened by 8 bases and J by 5 bases, with 9 bases between the two germline ends. The CDR3 loop spans 11 amino acids.

In this sample, this clonotype turned up many times. The chain recombines TRBV5-4 with TRBJ2-7; 7 positions match TRBD2. The CDR3 runs 15 residues. V was clipped by 0 bases and J by 0 bases; unmatched bases: 3. Germline V gene data show CDR1 as SGHNT and CDR2 as YYREEE (reference sequence). In DNA, the CDR3 is TGTGCCAGCAGCTTGGTCGCGGGGGACTCCTACGAGCAGTACTTC. Translation: CASSLVAGDSYEQYF.

This clonotype has at least ten counts. The chain joins TRBV15 to TRBJ2-3; D unresolved. In germline, CDR1 is LNHNV, CDR2 YYDKDF (reference sequence). Trimming left V 1 base short and J 6 bases short, with 8 bases between. The CDR3 runs 13 residues. The CDR3 DNA sequence: TGTGCCACCAGCAGAGTCCGTTTTGATACGCAGTATTTT. It specifies CATSRVRFDTQYF.